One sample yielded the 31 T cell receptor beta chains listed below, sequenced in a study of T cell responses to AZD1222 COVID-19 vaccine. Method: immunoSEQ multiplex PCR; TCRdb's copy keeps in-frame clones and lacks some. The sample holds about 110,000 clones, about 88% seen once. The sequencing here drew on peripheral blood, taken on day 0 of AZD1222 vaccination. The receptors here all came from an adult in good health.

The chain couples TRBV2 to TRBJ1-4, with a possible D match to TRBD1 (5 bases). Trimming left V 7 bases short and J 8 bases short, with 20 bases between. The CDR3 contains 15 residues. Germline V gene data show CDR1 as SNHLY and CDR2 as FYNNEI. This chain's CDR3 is CASNGISGTYEKLFF. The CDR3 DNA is TGTGCCAGCAACGGAATTTCAGGGACCTACGAAAAACTGTTTTTT.

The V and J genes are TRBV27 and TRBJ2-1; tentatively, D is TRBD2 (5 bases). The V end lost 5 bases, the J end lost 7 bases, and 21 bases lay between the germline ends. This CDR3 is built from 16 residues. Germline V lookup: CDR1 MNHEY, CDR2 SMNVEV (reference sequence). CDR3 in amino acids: CASSTLSGRSGNEQFF. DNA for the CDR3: TGTGCCAGCAGTACTCTAAGCGGAAGGTCTGGGAATGAGCAGTTCTTC.

Here the CDR3 DNA reads TGTGCCAGTAGTATCGGGACGGCGACGCAGTATTTT. Protein product: CASSIGTATQYF. This chain uses TRBV19 with TRBJ2-3; either TRBD1 or TRBD2 may fit D (5 bases each). This CDR3 has 12 residues. CDR1 is LNHDA, CDR2 SQIVND, per germline (reference sequence). Trimming pared 3 bases from V and 9 bases from J, leaving 10 bases between. Full variable domain (rest looked up from reference TRBV19 and TRBJ2-3): DGGITQSPKYLFRKEGQNVTLSCEQNLNHDAMYWYRQDPGQGLRLIYYSQIVNDFQKGDIAEGYSVSREKKESFPLTVTSAQKNPTAFYLCASSIGTATQYFGPGTRLTVL.

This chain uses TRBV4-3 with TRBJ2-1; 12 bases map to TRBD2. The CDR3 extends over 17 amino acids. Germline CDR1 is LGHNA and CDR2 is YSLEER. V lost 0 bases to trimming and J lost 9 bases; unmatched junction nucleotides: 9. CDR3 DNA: TGCGCCAGCAGCCAAGAACTAGCTAGCGGGGGGGCAGGTGAGCAGTTCTTC. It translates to CASSQELASGGAGEQFF.

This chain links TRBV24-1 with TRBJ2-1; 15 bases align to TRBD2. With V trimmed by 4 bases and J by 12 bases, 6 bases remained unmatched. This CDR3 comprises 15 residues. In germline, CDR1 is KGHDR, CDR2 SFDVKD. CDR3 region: CATSDGLAGGLGQFF. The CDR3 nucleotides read TGTGCCACCAGTGACGGACTAGCGGGGGGGCTCGGGCAGTTCTTC.

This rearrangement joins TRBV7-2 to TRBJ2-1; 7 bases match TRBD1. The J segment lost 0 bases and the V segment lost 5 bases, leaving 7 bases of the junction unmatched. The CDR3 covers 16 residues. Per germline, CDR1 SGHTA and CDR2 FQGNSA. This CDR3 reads CASSRRGLSSYNEQFF. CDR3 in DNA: TGTGCCAGCAGCCGTAGGGGGCTGAGCTCCTACAATGAGCAGTTCTTC.

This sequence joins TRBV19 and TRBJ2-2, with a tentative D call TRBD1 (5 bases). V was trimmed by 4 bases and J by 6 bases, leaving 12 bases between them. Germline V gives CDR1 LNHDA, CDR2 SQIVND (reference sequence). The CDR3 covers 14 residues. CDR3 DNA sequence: TGTGCCAGTAGTACCGGCAGGGTCGCCGGGGAGCTGTTTTTT. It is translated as CASSTGRVAGELFF.

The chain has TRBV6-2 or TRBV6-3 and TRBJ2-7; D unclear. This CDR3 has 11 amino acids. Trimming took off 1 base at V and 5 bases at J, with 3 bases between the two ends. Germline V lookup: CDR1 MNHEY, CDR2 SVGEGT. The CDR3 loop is CASSYLDEQYF. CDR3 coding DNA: TGTGCCAGCAGTTACTTGGACGAGCAGTACTTC.

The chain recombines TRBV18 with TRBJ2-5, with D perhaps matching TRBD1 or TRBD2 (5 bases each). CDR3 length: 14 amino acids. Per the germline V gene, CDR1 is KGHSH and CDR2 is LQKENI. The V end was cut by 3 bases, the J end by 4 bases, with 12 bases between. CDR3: CASSPATGGETQYF. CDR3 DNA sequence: TGTGCCAGCTCACCGGCTACTGGGGGAGAGACCCAGTACTTC.

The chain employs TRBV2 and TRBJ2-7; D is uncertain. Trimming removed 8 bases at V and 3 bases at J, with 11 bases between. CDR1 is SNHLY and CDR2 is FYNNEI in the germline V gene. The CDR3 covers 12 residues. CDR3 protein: CASGEVFYEQYF. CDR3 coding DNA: TGTGCCAGCGGAGAAGTATTCTACGAGCAGTACTTC.

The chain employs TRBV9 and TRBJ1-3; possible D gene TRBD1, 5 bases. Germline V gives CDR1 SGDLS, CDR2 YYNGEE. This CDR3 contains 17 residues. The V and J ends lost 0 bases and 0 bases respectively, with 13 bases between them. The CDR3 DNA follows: TGTGCCAGCAGCGTAGAGGGACGGACCTTCTCTGGAAACACCATATATTTT. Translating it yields CASSVEGRTFSGNTIYF.

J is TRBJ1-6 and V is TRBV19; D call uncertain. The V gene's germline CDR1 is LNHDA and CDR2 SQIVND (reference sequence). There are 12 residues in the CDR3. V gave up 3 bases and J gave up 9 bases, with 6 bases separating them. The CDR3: CASSILGSPLHF. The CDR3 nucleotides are TGTGCCAGTAGTATCCTGGGTTCACCCCTCCACTTT.

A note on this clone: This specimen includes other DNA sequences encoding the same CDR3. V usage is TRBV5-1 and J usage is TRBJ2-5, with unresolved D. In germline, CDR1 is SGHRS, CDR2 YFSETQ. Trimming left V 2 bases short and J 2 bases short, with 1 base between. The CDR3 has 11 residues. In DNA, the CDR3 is TGCGCCAGCAGCTTACAAGAGACCCAGTACTTC. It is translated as CASSLQETQYF.

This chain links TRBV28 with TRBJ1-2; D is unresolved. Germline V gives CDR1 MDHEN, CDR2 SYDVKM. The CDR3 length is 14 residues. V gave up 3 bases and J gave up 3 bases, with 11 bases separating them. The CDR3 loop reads CASSLSGFDYGYTF. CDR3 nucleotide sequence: TGTGCCAGCAGTTTGTCCGGGTTCGACTATGGCTACACCTTC.

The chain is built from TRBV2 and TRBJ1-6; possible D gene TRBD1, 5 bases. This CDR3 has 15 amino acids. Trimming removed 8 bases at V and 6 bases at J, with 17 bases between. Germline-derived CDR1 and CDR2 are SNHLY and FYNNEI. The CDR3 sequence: CASAPERGPNSPLHF. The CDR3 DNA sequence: TGTGCCAGCGCCCCCGAAAGGGGTCCTAATTCACCCCTCCACTTT.

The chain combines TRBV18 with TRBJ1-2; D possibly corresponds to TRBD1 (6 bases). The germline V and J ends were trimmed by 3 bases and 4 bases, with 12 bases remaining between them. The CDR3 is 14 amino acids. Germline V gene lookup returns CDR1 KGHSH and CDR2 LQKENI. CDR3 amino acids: CASSPEQGVYGYTF. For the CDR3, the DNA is TGTGCCAGCTCACCCGAACAGGGTGTCTATGGCTACACCTTC.

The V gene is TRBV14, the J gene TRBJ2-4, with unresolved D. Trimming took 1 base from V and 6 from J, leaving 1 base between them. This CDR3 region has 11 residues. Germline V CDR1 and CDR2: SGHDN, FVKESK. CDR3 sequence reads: CASSQGNIQYF. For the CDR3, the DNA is TGTGCCAGCAGCCAAGGAAACATTCAGTACTTC.

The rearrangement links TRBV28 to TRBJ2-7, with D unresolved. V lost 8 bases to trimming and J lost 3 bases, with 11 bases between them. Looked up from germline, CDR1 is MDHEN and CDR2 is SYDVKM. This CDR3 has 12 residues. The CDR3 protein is CASSPHYYEQYF. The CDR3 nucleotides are TGTGCCAGCTCCCCACATTACTACGAGCAGTACTTC.

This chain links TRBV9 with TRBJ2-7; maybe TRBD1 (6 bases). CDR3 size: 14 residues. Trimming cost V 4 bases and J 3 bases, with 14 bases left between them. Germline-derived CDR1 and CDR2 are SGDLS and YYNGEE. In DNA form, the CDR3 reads TGTGCCAGCAGCCCCCGGACAGAAGGCTACGAGCAGTACTTC. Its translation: CASSPRTEGYEQYF.

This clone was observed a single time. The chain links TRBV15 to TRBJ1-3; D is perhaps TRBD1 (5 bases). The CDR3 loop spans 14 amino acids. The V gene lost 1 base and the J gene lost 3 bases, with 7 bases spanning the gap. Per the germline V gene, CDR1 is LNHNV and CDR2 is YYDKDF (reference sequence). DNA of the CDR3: TGTGCCACCAGCAGAGGGGGGAATGGAAACACCATATATTTT. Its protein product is CATSRGGNGNTIYF.

Written as DNA, the CDR3 is TGTGCCAGCTCACCAGCACAGGCGAACTATGGCTACACCTTC. It yields the protein CASSPAQANYGYTF. The chain uses TRBV18 and TRBJ1-2, with D perhaps TRBD1 (5 bases). The CDR3 is made up of 14 amino acids. CDR1 and CDR2 (germline): KGHSH, LQKENI. The V gene lost 2 bases and the J gene lost 2 bases, with 9 bases spanning the gap.

CDR3 in DNA: TGTGCCAGCAGTGAATGGACCGCGGGGGTCGACGAGCAGTACTTC. Translated, it gives CASSEWTAGVDEQYF. The chain joins TRBV25-1 to TRBJ2-7; 7 bases line up with TRBD2. The germline gives CDR1 MGHDK, CDR2 SYGVNS. This CDR3 has 15 residues. The trim removed 1 base at V and 5 bases at J, leaving 8 bases unmatched.

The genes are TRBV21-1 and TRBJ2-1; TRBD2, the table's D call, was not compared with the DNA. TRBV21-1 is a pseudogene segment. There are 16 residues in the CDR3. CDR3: CASSKAWLAGPNEQFF. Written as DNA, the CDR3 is TGTGCCAGCAGCAAAGCGTGGCTAGCGGGACCCAATGAGCAGTTCTTC.

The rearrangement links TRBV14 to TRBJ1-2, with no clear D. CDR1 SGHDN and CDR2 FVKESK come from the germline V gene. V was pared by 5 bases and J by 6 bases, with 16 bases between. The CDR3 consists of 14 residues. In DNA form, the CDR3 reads TGTGCCAGCAGCTCTTACGGAGGGCCGAATGGCTACACCTTC. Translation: CASSSYGGPNGYTF. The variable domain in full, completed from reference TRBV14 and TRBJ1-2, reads EAGVTQFPSHSVIEKGQTVTLRCDPISGHDNLYWYRRVMGKEIKFLLHFVKESKQDESGMPNNRFLAERTGGTYSTLKVQPAELEDSGVYFCASSSYGGPNGYTFGSGTRLTVV.

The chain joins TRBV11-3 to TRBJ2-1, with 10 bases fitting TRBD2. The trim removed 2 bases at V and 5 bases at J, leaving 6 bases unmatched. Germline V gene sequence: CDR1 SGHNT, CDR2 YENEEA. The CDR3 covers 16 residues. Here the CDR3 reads CASSLTLAGAHNEQFF. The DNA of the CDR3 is TGTGCCAGCAGCTTAACTCTAGCGGGAGCCCACAATGAGCAGTTCTTC.

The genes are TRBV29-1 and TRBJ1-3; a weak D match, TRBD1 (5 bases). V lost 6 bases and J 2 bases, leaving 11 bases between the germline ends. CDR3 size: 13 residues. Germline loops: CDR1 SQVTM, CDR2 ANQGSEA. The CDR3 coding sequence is TGCAGCGTGACCCAGGGCACTGGAAACACCATATATTTT. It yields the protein CSVTQGTGNTIYF.

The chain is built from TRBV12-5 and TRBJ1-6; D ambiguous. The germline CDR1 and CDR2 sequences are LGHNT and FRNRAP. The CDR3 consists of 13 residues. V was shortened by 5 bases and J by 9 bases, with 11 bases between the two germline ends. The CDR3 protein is CASGAALGSPLHF. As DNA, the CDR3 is TGTGCTAGTGGTGCGGCCTTGGGTTCACCCCTCCACTTT. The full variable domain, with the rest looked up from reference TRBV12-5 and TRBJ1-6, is DARVTQTPRHKVTEMGQEVTMRCQPILGHNTVFWYRQTMMQGLELLAYFRNRAPLDDSGMPKDRFSAEMPDATLATLKIQPSEPRDSAVYFCASGAALGSPLHFGNGTRLTVT.

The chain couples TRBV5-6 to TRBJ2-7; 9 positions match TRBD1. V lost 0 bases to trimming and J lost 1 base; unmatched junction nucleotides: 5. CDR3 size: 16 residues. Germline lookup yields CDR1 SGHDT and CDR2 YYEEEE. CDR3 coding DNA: TGTGCCAGCAGCTTGGCCGGGACAGGGAAATCCTACGAGCAGTACGTC. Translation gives CASSLAGTGKSYEQYV.

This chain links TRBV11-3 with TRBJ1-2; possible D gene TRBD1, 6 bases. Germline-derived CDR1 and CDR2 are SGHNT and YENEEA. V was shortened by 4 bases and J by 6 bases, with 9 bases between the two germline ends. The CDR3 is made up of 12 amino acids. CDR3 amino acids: CASSWGANGYTF. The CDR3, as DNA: TGTGCCAGCAGCTGGGGGGCAAATGGCTACACCTTC. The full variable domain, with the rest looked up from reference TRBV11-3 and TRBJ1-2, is EAGVVQSPRYKIIEKKQPVAFWCNPISGHNTLYWYLQNLGQGPELLIRYENEEAVDDSQLPKDRFSAERLKGVDSTLKIQPAELGDSAVYLCASSWGANGYTFGSGTRLTVV.

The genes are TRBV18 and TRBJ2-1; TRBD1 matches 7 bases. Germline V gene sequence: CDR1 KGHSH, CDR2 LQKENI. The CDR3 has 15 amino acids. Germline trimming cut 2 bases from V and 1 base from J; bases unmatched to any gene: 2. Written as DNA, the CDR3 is TGTGCCAGCTCACCAAAACAGGGGTCCTACAATGAGCAGTTCTTC. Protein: CASSPKQGSYNEQFF.

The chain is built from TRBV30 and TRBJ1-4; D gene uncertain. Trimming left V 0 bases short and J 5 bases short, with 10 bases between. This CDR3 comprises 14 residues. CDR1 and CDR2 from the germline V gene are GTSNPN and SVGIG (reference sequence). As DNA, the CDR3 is TGTGCCTGGAGTGTACTTCGTCCGAATGAAAAACTGTTTTTT. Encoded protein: CAWSVLRPNEKLFF.